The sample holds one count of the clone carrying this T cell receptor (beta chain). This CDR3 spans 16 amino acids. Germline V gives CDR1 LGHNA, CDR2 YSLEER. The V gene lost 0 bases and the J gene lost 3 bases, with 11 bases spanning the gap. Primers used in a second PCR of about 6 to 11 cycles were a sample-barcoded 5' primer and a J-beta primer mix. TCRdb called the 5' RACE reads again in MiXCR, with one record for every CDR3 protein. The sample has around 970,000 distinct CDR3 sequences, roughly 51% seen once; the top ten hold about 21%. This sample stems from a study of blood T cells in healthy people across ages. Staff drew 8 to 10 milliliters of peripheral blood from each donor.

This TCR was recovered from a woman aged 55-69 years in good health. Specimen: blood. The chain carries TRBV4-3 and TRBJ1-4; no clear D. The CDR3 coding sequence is TGCGCCAGCAGCCAAGACGGTGGGGAGGCTAATGAAAAACTGTTTTTT. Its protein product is CASSQDGGEANEKLFF.